What follows describes a single T cell receptor beta chain. A junction end diverges from the germline sequence, so it may reflect a read error. This record belongs to a study of blood T cell repertoires in COVID-19. Method: immunoSEQ multiplex PCR; TCRdb's copy keeps in-frame clones and lacks some. Among over 140,000 clones listed, roughly four fifths were seen once. Germline CDR1 and CDR2: SSHAT and FNYEAQ (reference sequence). This CDR3 has 13 residues. The chain uses TRBV7-7 and TRBJ2-3; perhaps TRBD2 as D (6 bases). The TCR originated in a woman aged 50 to 65 with active or convalescent COVID-19. The specimen sequenced was peripheral blood. CDR3 loop: CASSLGRGDTQYF. In DNA form, the CDR3 reads TGTGCTAGCAGCTTAGGGCGGGGAGATACGCAGTATTTT.